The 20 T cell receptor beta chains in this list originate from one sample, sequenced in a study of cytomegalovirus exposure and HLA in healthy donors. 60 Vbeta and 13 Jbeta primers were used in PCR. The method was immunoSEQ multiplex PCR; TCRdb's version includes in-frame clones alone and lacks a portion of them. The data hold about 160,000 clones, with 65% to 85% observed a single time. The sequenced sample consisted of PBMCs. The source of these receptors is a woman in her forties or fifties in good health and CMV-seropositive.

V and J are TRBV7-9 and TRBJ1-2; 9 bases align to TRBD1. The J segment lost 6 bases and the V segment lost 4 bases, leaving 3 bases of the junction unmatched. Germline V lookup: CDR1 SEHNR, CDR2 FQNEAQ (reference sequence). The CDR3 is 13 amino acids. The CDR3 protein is CASSSDRGDGYTF. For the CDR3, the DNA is TGTGCCAGCAGCTCGGACAGGGGCGATGGCTACACCTTC.

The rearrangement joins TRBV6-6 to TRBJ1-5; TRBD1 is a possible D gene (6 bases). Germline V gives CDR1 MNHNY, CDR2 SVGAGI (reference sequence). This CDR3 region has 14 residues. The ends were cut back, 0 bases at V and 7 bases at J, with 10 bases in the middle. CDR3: CASSYSTGGQPQHF. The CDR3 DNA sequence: TGTGCCAGCAGTTACTCGACAGGTGGACAGCCCCAGCATTTT.

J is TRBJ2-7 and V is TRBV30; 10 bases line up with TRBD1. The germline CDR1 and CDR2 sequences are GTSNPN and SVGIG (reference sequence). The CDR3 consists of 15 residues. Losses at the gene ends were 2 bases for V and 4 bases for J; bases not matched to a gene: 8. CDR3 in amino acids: CAWSSRDRGGYEQYF. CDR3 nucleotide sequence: TGTGCCTGGAGTTCTCGGGACAGGGGCGGGTACGAGCAGTACTTC.

The CDR3 nucleotides are TGTGCCAGTAGTATAGGTCGTAGCGGGGGACGCACAGATACGCAGTATTTT. This gives the protein CASSIGRSGGRTDTQYF. The J gene is TRBJ2-3, the V gene TRBV19, with 9 bases lining up with TRBD2. With V trimmed by 1 base and J by 1 base, 6 bases remained unmatched. Germline loops: CDR1 LNHDA, CDR2 SQIVND (reference sequence). The CDR3 covers 17 residues.

CDR3 loop: CASSLDRGSYNEQFF. DNA for the CDR3: TGCGCCAGCAGCCTAGACAGGGGCTCCTACAATGAGCAGTTCTTC. The rearrangement uses TRBV5-1 and TRBJ2-1; TRBD1 matches 8 bases. The CDR3 contains 15 residues. Germline lookup yields CDR1 SGHRS and CDR2 YFSETQ. V lost 4 bases to trimming and J lost 0 bases; unmatched junction nucleotides: 3.

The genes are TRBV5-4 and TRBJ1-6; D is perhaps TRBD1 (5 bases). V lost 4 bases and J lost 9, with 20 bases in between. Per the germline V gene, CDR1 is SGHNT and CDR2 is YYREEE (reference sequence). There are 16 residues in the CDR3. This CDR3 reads CASSPLGPAAGSPLHF. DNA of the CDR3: TGTGCCAGCAGCCCATTGGGGCCGGCCGCAGGTTCACCCCTCCACTTT.

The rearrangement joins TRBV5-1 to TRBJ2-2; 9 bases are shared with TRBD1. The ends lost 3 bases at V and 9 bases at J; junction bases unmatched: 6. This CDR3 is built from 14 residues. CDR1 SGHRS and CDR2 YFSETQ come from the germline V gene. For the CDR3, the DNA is TGCGCCAGCAGCTCGGGACAGGGAAACCGGGAGCTGTTTTTT. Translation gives CASSSGQGNRELFF.

The CDR3 here is CASTAELVHDEQFF. CDR3 nucleotide sequence: TGTGCCAGCACCGCCGAACTAGTACACGATGAGCAGTTCTTC. V and J are TRBV2 and TRBJ2-1, with TRBD2 as a possible D gene (5 bases). The CDR3 has 14 residues. CDR1 SNHLY and CDR2 FYNNEI come from the germline V gene. V lost 7 bases to trimming and J lost 8 bases, with 18 bases between them.

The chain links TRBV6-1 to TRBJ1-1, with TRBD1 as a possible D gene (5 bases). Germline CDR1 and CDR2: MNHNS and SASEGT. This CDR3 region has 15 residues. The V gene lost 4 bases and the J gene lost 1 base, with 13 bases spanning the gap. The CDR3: CASSGLSQGNTEAFF. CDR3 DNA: TGTGCCAGCAGTGGCCTAAGCCAGGGGAACACTGAAGCTTTCTTT.

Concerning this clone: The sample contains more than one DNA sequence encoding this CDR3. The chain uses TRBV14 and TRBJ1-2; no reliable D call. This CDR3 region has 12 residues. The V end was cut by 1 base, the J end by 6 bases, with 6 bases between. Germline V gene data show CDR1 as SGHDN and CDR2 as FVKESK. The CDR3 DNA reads TGTGCCAGCAGCCAAGGGCCCCATGGCTACACCTTC. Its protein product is CASSQGPHGYTF.

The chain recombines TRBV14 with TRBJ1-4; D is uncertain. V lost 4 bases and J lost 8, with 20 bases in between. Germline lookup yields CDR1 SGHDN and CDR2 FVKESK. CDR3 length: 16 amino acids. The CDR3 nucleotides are TGTGCCAGCAGCCTCAATGGCGTCAATGGAGGCGAAAAACTGTTTTTT. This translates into CASSLNGVNGGEKLFF.

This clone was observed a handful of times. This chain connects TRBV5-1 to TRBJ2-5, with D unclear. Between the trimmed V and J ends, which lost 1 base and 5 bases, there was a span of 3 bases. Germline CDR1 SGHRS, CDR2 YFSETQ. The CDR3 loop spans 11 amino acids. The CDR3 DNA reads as TGCGCCAGCAGCTTGTATGAGACCCAGTACTTC. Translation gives CASSLYETQYF.

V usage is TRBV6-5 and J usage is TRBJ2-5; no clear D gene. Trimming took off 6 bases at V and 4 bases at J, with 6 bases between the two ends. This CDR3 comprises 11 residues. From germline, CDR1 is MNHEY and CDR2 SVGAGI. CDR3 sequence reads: CASRTRETQYF. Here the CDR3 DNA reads TGTGCCAGCAGAACAAGAGAGACCCAGTACTTC.

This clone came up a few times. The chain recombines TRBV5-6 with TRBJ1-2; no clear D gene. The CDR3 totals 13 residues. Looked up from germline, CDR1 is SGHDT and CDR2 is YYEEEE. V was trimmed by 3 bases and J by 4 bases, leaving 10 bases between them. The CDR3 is CASSSPEGYGYTF. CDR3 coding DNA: TGTGCCAGCAGCTCCCCCGAGGGCTATGGCTACACCTTC.

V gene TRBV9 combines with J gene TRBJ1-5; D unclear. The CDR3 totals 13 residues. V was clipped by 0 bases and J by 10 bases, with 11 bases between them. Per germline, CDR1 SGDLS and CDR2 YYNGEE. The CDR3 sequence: CASSVEPGGPQHF. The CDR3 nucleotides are TGTGCCAGCAGCGTAGAACCCGGAGGACCCCAGCATTTT.

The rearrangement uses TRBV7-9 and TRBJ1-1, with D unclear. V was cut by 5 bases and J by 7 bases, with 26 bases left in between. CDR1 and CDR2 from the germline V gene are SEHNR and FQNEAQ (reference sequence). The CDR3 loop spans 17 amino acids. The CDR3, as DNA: TGTGCCAGCAGCCCCTTAATGAGAGAGGGTCGTGTGGTTGAAGCTTTCTTT. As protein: CASSPLMREGRVVEAFF.

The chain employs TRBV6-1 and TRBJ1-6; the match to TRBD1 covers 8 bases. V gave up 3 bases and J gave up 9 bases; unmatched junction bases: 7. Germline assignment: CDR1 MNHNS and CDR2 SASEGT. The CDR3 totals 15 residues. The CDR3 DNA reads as TGTGCCAGCAGTGACCGGACAGGGAACGCTTCACCCCTCCACTTT. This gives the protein CASSDRTGNASPLHF.

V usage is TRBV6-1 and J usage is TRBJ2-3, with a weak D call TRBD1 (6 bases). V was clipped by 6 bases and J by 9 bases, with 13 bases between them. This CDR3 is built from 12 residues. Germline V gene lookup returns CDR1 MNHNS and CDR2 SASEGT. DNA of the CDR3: TGTGCCAGCAGCCCCACAGGGCGCACGCAGTATTTT. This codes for CASSPTGRTQYF.

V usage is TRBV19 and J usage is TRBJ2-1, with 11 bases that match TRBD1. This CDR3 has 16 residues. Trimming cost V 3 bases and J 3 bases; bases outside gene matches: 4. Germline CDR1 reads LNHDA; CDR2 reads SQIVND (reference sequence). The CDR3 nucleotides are TGTGCCAGTAGTATGTTGGGGACAGGGGGCTACAATGAGCAGTTCTTC. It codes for CASSMLGTGGYNEQFF. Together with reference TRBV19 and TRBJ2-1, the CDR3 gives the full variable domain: DGGITQSPKYLFRKEGQNVTLSCEQNLNHDAMYWYRQDPGQGLRLIYYSQIVNDFQKGDIAEGYSVSREKKESFPLTVTSAQKNPTAFYLCASSMLGTGGYNEQFFGPGTRLTVL.

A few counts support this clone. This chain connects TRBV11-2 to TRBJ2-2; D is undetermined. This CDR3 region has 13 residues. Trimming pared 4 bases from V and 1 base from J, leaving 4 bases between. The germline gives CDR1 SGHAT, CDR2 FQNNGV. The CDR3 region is CASSSVNTGELFF. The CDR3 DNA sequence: TGTGCCAGCAGCTCGGTGAACACCGGGGAGCTGTTTTTT.